Included here is one TCR beta chain sequence, with context. The CDR3 has 14 amino acids. The V segment lost 5 bases and the J segment 5 bases; nucleotides outside the gene matches: 4. Looked up from germline, CDR1 is PRHDT and CDR2 is FYEKMQ (reference sequence). These data are taken from a study of cytomegalovirus exposure and HLA in healthy donors. This PCR relied on a set of 60 Vbeta primers and 13 Jbeta primers. The protocol was immunoSEQ multiplex PCR, while the TCRdb copy is restricted to in-frame clones and leaves out a portion. This sample has approximately 140,000 clones, with just over 75% found just once.

The sample taken for sequencing was PBMCs. The origin of this receptor is a woman aged 45-60 years in good health and CMV-seronegative. V is TRBV13 and J is TRBJ1-2, with 11 bases matching TRBD1. The CDR3 region is CASSTRDRGYGYTF. The CDR3 DNA is TGTGCCAGCAGCACCCGGGACAGGGGGTATGGCTACACCTTC.